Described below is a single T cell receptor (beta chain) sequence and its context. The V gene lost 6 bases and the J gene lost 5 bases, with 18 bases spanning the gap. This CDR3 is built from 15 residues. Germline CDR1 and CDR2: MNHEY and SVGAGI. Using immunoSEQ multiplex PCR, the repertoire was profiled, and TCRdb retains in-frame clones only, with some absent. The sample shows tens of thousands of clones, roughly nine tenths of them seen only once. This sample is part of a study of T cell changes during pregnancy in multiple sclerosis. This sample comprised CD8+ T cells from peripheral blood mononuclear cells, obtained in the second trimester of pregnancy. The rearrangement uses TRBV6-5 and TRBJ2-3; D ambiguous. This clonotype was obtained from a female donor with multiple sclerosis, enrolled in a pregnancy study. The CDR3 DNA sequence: TGTGCCAGCAGCCTCGCCGAGGCAAGGAGAGATACGCAGTATTTT. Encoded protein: CASSLAEARRDTQYF.